The clone carrying this T cell receptor (beta chain) has just a few counts. Its antigen is unidentified. This sample is drawn from a study of T cells after yellow fever vaccination. Germline V gives CDR1 KGHSH, CDR2 LQKENI. The CDR3 is 14 residues long. Trimming left V 3 bases short and J 3 bases short, with 11 bases between. Notes on the study in general: Reappearance after the booster was seen for most primary-vaccination clones, at 95% to 96% CD4 and 80% to 90% CD8. The secondary response showed a weaker magnitude and a faster peak, day 5 versus 15.

TCRdb fed the 5' RACE reads into MiXCR, producing one record per CDR3 protein. In the table there are a few hundred thousand distinct CDR3 sequences, approximately 8% of which are singletons. Sequences were derived from PBMCs, sampled roughly 45 days after the first yellow fever vaccination. The rearrangement links TRBV18 to TRBJ2-5; the D is unclear. The receptor comes from a man aged 18-30 years who received the YFV17D yellow fever vaccine. The CDR3 region has the DNA TGTGCCAGCTCACCCAAGTACCTGGAAGAGACCCAGTACTTC. Protein: CASSPKYLEETQYF.